Below, one TCR beta chain is given with its context. Its antigen remains unknown. A much larger clone is a single base away; this may be a read error. The data are from a study of T cells in Graves' hyperthyroidism and ophthalmopathy. Regarding the study as a whole: In the blood, most expanded thyroid clonotypes above 0.001 appeared as well. In the analysis, a 13 V-J model separated ophthalmopathy from stable hyperthyroidism.

The study enrolled patients aged 18 to 65 with newly diagnosed hyperthyroidism of under 2 months' duration. In making diagnoses, clinical symptoms, serum thyroxine and TRAb, thyroid ultrasound and orbital computed tomography were all used. CDR3 size: 14 residues. In germline, CDR1 is DFQATT, CDR2 SNEGSKA (reference sequence). V was shortened by 5 bases and J by 0 bases, with 11 bases between the two germline ends. Amplified TCR beta CDR3 regions came from RNA transcripts. Carried out on the TCR CDR3, a first-round RT-PCR used the HTBI primer set. TCRdb re-analysed the multiplex PCR reads in MiXCR, keeping a single row per CDR3 protein. The data show 600,000 or so distinct CDR3 sequences, roughly 16% seen once.

The chain couples TRBV20-1 to TRBJ2-1; a possible D gene is TRBD2 (6 bases). The sequence was collected from a woman aged 25 to 39 with Graves' hyperthyroidism. The specimen was blood. DNA of the CDR3: TGCAGTGCTCCAGCTAGCGACTCCTACAATGAGCAGTTCTTC. Translating gives CSAPASDSYNEQFF.